This record concerns one T cell receptor (beta chain) sequence. The data belong to a study of blood T cell repertoires in COVID-19. At the level of the study: PBMCs, B-cell-depleted T cells, or T cells were the source of the cDNA or gDNA that made up the material.

Original analysis: Researchers report that nucleated cell counts were estimated from reference gene primer amplification. Method: immunoSEQ multiplex PCR; TCRdb's copy keeps in-frame clones and lacks some. V, J and clone size are those of that table, while D and trimming were read from the DNA. The profile shows about 160,000 clones, over 90% of them singletons. The CDR3 has 15 residues. Germline V gives CDR1 SEHNR, CDR2 FQNEAQ (reference sequence). V was clipped by 5 bases and J by 2 bases; unmatched bases: 5. The Seattle patients joined while their infection was active and were tracked longitudinally afterward.

The TCR originated in an older woman with COVID-19, enrolled during active disease. The sequencing sample was made of peripheral blood. The gene calls are TRBV7-9 and TRBJ2-1, with 8 bases aligning to TRBD1. Here the CDR3 reads CASSVQGGPYNEQFF. As DNA, the CDR3 is TGTGCCAGCAGCGTACAGGGGGGACCCTACAATGAGCAGTTCTTC.